This T cell receptor beta chain was obtained from a study of beta chain features in type 1 diabetes. The isolated RNA, all of it, was reverse transcribed, so expressed TCRB transcripts were what got sequenced. Profiled with immunoSEQ multiplex PCR; TCRdb holds only in-frame clones, not every one. The sample carries more than 300,000 clones, about 16% recorded once. As to this clone: Its antigen is not known.

The CDR3 totals 19 residues. Germline values: CDR1 SGDLS, CDR2 YYNGEE. The ends were cut back, 0 bases at V and 0 bases at J, with 19 bases in the middle. The study, taken as a whole, reports: cDNA-based sequencing might over-represent cells highly expressing TCR.

The chain has TRBV9 and TRBJ2-1; D is perhaps TRBD2 (6 bases). The source is a young woman in good health. Sequences were obtained from naive CD4+ T cells from blood. This chain's CDR3 is CASSVDTSRPLSSYNEQFF. CDR3 bases: TGTGCCAGCAGCGTAGATACTAGCCGACCCTTGAGCTCCTACAATGAGCAGTTCTTC.